The clone carrying this T cell receptor beta chain came up a few times. The sample holds other DNA sequences that translate to the same CDR3. For sorted subsets, 150 to 200 ng DNA per replicate equaled approximately 30,000 T cell genomes. TCRdb's copy holds only in-frame clones and misses some; the assay was immunoSEQ multiplex PCR. The sample has over 1.4 million clones; roughly 96% are singletons. This entry comes from a study of shared clonotypes between healthy human individuals. Trimming removed 0 bases from V and 8 bases from J; junction bases left unmatched: 3. This CDR3 region has 14 residues. Per the germline V gene, CDR1 is SGHRS and CDR2 is YFSETQ.

Sequenced sample: naive CD4+ T cells sorted from blood. As to subset: CD45RA+ positively selected. The sequence was collected from a man younger than 40 in good health. The chain joins TRBV5-1 to TRBJ1-2, with 11 positions matching TRBD1. CDR3 loop: CASSLVGQGDGYTF. The CDR3 nucleotides read TGCGCCAGCAGCTTGGTGGGACAGGGGGACGGCTACACCTTC.